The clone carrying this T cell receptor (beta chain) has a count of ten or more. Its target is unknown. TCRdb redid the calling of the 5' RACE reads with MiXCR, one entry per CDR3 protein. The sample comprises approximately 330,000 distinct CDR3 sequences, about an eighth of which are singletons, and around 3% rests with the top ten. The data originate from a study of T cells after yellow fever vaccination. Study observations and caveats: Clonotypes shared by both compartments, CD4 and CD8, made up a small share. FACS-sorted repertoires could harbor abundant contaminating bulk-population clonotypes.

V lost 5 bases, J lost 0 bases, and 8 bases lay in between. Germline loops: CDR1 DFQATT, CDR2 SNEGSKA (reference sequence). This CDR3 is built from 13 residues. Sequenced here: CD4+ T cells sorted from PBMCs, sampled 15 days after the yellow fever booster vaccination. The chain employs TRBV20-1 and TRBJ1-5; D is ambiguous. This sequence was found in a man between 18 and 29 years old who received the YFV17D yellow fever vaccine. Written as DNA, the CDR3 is TGCAGTGCTTATGACAATAGCAATCAGCCCCAGCATTTT. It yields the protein CSAYDNSNQPQHF.